This T cell receptor (beta chain) was documented in a study of cytomegalovirus exposure and HLA in healthy donors. Germline V gene data show CDR1 as SGHVS and CDR2 as FNYEAQ. This CDR3 has 17 amino acids. V lost 4 bases to trimming and J lost 0 bases; unmatched junction nucleotides: 4. Study results and caveats: TCR beta V- and J-gene trimming was later associated with a missense DCLRE1C variant. In vitro assays verified that a few CMV-associated chains recognized CMV antigens specifically.

Points on this clone: Antigen unknown.

In the PCR, 60 Vbeta and 13 Jbeta primers were used. Sequencing used immunoSEQ multiplex PCR; TCRdb keeps in-frame clones, though not all of them. Of approximately 140,000 clones listed, around 80% are singletons. This TCR was recovered from a man aged 35 to 55 in good health and CMV-seronegative. The genes are TRBV7-6 and TRBJ2-6, with 9 positions matching TRBD1. Sequenced input: PBMCs. The CDR3 loop is CASSSTGGYSGANVLTF. DNA for the CDR3: TGTGCCAGCAGCTCGACAGGGGGTTACTCTGGGGCCAACGTCCTGACTTTC.